This T cell receptor (beta chain) was sequenced in a study of blood T cell repertoires in COVID-19. Overall study context: Specimens from acute and convalescent COVID-19 originated in the United States, Italy and Spain. Sources were T cells, B-cell-depleted T cells, or PBMCs; the material itself was cDNA or gDNA.

As processed by the authors: Cell counts per sample came from amplifying reference gene primers. The repertoire was sequenced with immunoSEQ multiplex PCR; TCRdb's copy has only in-frame clones and lacks some. That table furnishes V, J and clone size, whereas the DNA furnished D and trimming. The repertoire consists of some 200,000 clones, with about 75% occurring once and the leading ten covering roughly 7.8%. The V end lost 2 bases, the J end lost 3 bases, and 9 bases lay between the germline ends. The CDR3 extends over 14 amino acids. CDR1 and CDR2 from the germline V gene are SGHNT and YYREEE (reference sequence).

The chain recombines TRBV5-4 with TRBJ2-1; possibly TRBD1 for D (5 bases). The TCR was taken from a woman aged 45-65 years with active or convalescent COVID-19. Sequencing input: peripheral blood. The CDR3 DNA follows: TGTGCCAGCAGCTTCCAGGGTGGCTACAATGAGCAGTTCTTC. It is translated as CASSFQGGYNEQFF.